This T cell receptor (beta chain) was identified in a study of blood T cell repertoires in COVID-19. Study details: Material from acute and convalescent COVID-19 was sourced from the United States, Italy and Spain. PBMCs, B-cell-depleted T cells, or T cells provided the cDNA or gDNA that made up the material.

Original data processing: The assay estimated nucleated cells by amplifying reference gene primers. Here immunoSEQ multiplex PCR was the method, and the copy in TCRdb shows in-frame clones only, minus some. The V and J calls and clone size come from that table; D and trimming were worked out from the DNA. This table holds tens of thousands of clones, around 91% found once. The CDR3 is 16 residues long. CDR1 and CDR2 from the germline V gene are KGHSY and FQNENV. The junction had 7 bases not matched to a gene; V was cut back by 1 base and J by 7 bases. Source material: peripheral blood. The receptor's source is a woman of 80 years or more with active or convalescent COVID-19. The chain uses TRBV16 and TRBJ2-1, with 10 bases aligning to TRBD2. The chain's CDR3 is CASSQWASGSSNEQFF. The DNA for the CDR3 is TGTGCCAGCAGCCAATGGGCTAGCGGGAGTAGTAATGAGCAGTTCTTC.